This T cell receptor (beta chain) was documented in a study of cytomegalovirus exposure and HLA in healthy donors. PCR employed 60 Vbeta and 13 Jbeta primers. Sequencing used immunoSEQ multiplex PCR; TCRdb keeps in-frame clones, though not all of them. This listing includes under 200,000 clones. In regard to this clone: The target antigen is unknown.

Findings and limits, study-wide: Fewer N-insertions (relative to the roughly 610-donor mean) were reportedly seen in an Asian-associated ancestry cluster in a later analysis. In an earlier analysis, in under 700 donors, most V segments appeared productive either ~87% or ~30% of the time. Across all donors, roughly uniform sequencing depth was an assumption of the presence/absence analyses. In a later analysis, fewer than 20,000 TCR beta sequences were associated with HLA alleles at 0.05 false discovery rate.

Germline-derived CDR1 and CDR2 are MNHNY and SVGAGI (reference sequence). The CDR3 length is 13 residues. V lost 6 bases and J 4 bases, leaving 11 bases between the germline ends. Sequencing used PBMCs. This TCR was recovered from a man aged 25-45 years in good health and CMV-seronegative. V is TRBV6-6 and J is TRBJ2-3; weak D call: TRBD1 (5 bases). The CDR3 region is CASSVRQPDTQYF. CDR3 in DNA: TGTGCCAGCAGCGTACGACAGCCAGATACGCAGTATTTT.